Listed here are 32 T cell receptor beta chains from one sample, sequenced in a study of blood T cell repertoires in COVID-19. The protocol was immunoSEQ multiplex PCR, while the TCRdb copy is restricted to in-frame clones and leaves out a portion. Of a few hundred thousand clones listed, roughly 84% are singletons. Sequencing used peripheral blood. The origin of the receptors is a person between 70 and 80 years old with COVID-19, enrolled during active disease.

The chain joins TRBV28 to TRBJ2-1; 11 bases are a match to TRBD2. Germline V gives CDR1 MDHEN, CDR2 SYDVKM. The CDR3 consists of 16 residues. V was pared by 6 bases and J by 1 base, with 5 bases of the junction left unmatched. This chain's CDR3 is CASSHLAGGSYNEQFF. The CDR3 nucleotides are TGTGCCAGCAGCCACCTAGCGGGAGGTTCCTACAATGAGCAGTTCTTC.

The chain has TRBV15 and TRBJ2-7, with D unclear. The CDR3 length is 13 residues. Deletions cut 3 bases from V and 5 bases from J, with 11 bases between. Looked up from germline, CDR1 is LNHNV and CDR2 is YYDKDF (reference sequence). Here the CDR3 DNA reads TGTGCCACCAGCAGTCAACCGTCGGACGAGCAGTACTTC. Residues: CATSSQPSDEQYF.

This chain uses TRBV7-9 with TRBJ1-2; D not certain. V was trimmed by 4 bases and J by 7 bases, leaving 13 bases between them. This CDR3 is 13 amino acids long. CDR1 is SEHNR and CDR2 is FQNEAQ in the germline V gene (reference sequence). The CDR3 bases are TGTGCCAGCAGCTCCCTAGGTCGTGGTGGCTACACCTTC. Residues: CASSSLGRGGYTF.

J is TRBJ1-1 and V is TRBV18, with a possible D match to TRBD1 (5 bases). Germline assignment: CDR1 KGHSH and CDR2 LQKENI. This CDR3 has 14 amino acids. The germline V and J ends were trimmed by 4 bases and 1 base, with 10 bases remaining between them. CDR3 loop: CASSLSGQNTEAFF. The CDR3 coding sequence is TGTGCCAGCTCACTGTCAGGACAGAACACTGAAGCTTTCTTT.

The CDR3 DNA sequence: TGTGCCAGCAGCTTAGCCCAGGGAACCTACGAGCAGTACTTC. This translates into CASSLAQGTYEQYF. The J gene is TRBJ2-7, the V gene TRBV7-9, with D possibly TRBD1 on 5 matching bases. CDR1 and CDR2 from the germline V gene are SEHNR and FQNEAQ (reference sequence). Trimming took 0 bases from V and 2 from J, leaving 8 bases between them. CDR3 length: 14 amino acids.

Many counts were recorded for this clone. The gene calls are TRBV11-3 and TRBJ2-5; D uncertain. Germline V gene lookup returns CDR1 SGHNT and CDR2 YENEEA. The CDR3 covers 17 residues. Trimming removed 4 bases at V and 2 bases at J, with 20 bases between. CDR3 in amino acids: CASSSATPNLQQETQYF. The CDR3 DNA reads TGTGCCAGCAGCTCCGCGACCCCCAACCTACAGCAAGAGACCCAGTACTTC.

V usage is TRBV19 and J usage is TRBJ2-7; possible D gene TRBD1, 6 bases. Germline V gene sequence: CDR1 LNHDA, CDR2 SQIVND (reference sequence). Trimming stripped 1 base from V and 1 base from J, with 11 bases between. CDR3 length equals 15 residues. CDR3 sequence: CASSIARDTSYEQYF. The CDR3 DNA reads as TGTGCCAGTAGTATAGCTCGGGACACTTCCTACGAGCAGTACTTC.

The chain combines TRBV11-2 with TRBJ1-2; D remains unclear. Trimming stripped 1 base from V and 2 bases from J, with 14 bases between. The CDR3 is made up of 16 amino acids. Germline CDR1 reads SGHAT; CDR2 reads FQNNGV. CDR3 sequence: CASSLGYSRANYGYTF. The CDR3 coding sequence is TGTGCCAGCAGCTTAGGGTATTCCCGAGCCAACTATGGCTACACCTTC.

J is TRBJ1-5 and V is TRBV12-3 or TRBV12-4; D not resolved. Trimming shortened V by 7 bases and J by 3 bases, and 10 bases separated the two germline ends. This CDR3 is 13 amino acids long. In nucleotides, the CDR3 is TGTGCCAGCACACTAGGTGCCAATCAGCCCCAGCATTTT. Amino acids: CASTLGANQPQHF.

The J gene is TRBJ1-5, the V gene TRBV5-1; 10 nucleotides match TRBD1. This CDR3 contains 15 residues. V trimming: 4 bases; J trimming: 6 bases; junction bases outside the gene matches: 7. Germline loops: CDR1 SGHRS, CDR2 YFSETQ. CDR3 nucleotide sequence: TGCGCCAGCAGCCAGACAGGGGGCAACGGTCAGCCCCAGCATTTT. Translating it yields CASSQTGGNGQPQHF.

V usage is TRBV2 and J usage is TRBJ2-3, with 8 bases matching TRBD1. J lost 1 base, V lost 5 bases, and 11 bases had no gene match. Germline loops: CDR1 SNHLY, CDR2 FYNNEI. This CDR3 contains 17 residues. Here the CDR3 reads CASSRGTGRAGTDTQYF. The CDR3 nucleotides are TGTGCCAGCAGTCGAGGGACAGGCCGGGCGGGCACAGATACGCAGTATTTT. The variable domain in full, with the rest retrieved from reference TRBV2 and TRBJ2-3, is EPEVTQTPSHQVTQMGQEVILRCVPISNHLYFYWYRQILGQKVEFLVSFYNNEISEKSEIFDDQFSVERPDGSNFTLKIRSTKLEDSAMYFCASSRGTGRAGTDTQYFGPGTRLTVL.

V gene TRBV11-2 combines with J gene TRBJ2-3; D is undetermined. Trimming took 6 bases from V and 0 from J, leaving 13 bases between them. Germline CDR1 and CDR2: SGHAT and FQNNGV. The length of the CDR3 is 15 residues. CDR3 bases: TGTGCCAGCAGGCCCGGAACAGCCAGCACAGATACGCAGTATTTT. The encoded protein is CASRPGTASTDTQYF.

This rearrangement joins TRBV30 to TRBJ2-5; 8 bases are a match to TRBD2. This CDR3 spans 12 amino acids. With V trimmed by 3 bases and J by 9 bases, 6 bases remained unmatched. The germline V gene encodes CDR1 GTSNPN and CDR2 SVGIG (reference sequence). The CDR3 sequence: CAWRASGQAQYF. CDR3 bases: TGTGCCTGGAGGGCTAGCGGGCAGGCCCAGTACTTC.

In this sample, this clone turned up once. The chain employs TRBV19 and TRBJ1-4; no reliable D call. CDR1 is LNHDA and CDR2 is SQIVND in the germline V gene (reference sequence). Trimming pared 3 bases from V and 8 bases from J, leaving 7 bases between. This CDR3 region has 12 residues. The CDR3 bases are TGTGCCAGTAGTATTTCGAGAGAAAAACTGTTTTTT. Its protein product is CASSISREKLFF.

Here the CDR3 reads CASTSDRVSGNTIYF. The DNA for the CDR3 is TGTGCCAGCACCTCGGACAGGGTGTCTGGAAACACCATATATTTT. V gene TRBV6-5 combines with J gene TRBJ1-3, with 8 bases identical to TRBD1. This CDR3 is 15 amino acids long. V lost 7 bases and J lost 1; bases outside the gene matches: 6. Germline CDR1 MNHEY, CDR2 SVGAGI.

The gene calls are TRBV10-3 and TRBJ2-1, with 9 bases fitting TRBD2. Germline CDR1 is ENHRY and CDR2 is SYGVKD. The CDR3 is 14 amino acids. The J segment lost 3 bases and the V segment lost 8 bases, leaving 5 bases of the junction unmatched. The CDR3 is CAIEPSGNYNEQFF. As DNA, the CDR3 is TGTGCCATCGAACCTAGCGGGAACTACAATGAGCAGTTCTTC.

The chain joins TRBV5-1 to TRBJ2-1, with a possible D match to TRBD1 (6 bases). This CDR3 is 18 amino acids long. Germline V gives CDR1 SGHRS, CDR2 YFSETQ. Deletions cut 1 base from V and 6 bases from J, with 23 bases between. In nucleotides, the CDR3 is TGCGCCAGCAGCTTGAGTGGATGGTCTACAGGGTCGGGCAATGAGCAGTTCTTC. Its protein is CASSLSGWSTGSGNEQFF.

This clone was seen more than once but under ten times. This chain links TRBV5-1 with TRBJ2-7, with D maybe TRBD2 (5 bases). The CDR3 consists of 11 residues. V lost 7 bases and J lost 6, with 11 bases in between. The germline V gene encodes CDR1 SGHRS and CDR2 YFSETQ. The DNA of the CDR3 is TGCGCCAGCCGGGGTACGGGCGAGCAGTACTTC. It is translated as CASRGTGEQYF. The whole variable domain, remainder taken from reference TRBV5-1 and TRBJ2-7, is KAGVTQTPRYLIKTRGQQVTLSCSPISGHRSVSWYQQTPGQGLQFLFEYFSETQRNKGNFPGRFSGRQFSNSRSEMNVSTLELGDSALYLCASRGTGEQYFGPGTRLTVT.

This clone was counted between two and nine times. J is TRBJ1-1 and V is TRBV19; 9 positions match TRBD1. With 6 bases clipped from V and 4 bases from J, the junction kept 3 bases outside the gene matches. From germline, CDR1 is LNHDA and CDR2 SQIVND (reference sequence). This CDR3 region has 13 residues. This CDR3 is CASSTGGLTEAFF. Written as DNA, the CDR3 is TGTGCCAGTAGCACAGGGGGCCTCACTGAAGCTTTCTTT.

V usage is TRBV6-5 and J usage is TRBJ1-6, with D perhaps matching TRBD1 (6 bases). This CDR3 spans 15 amino acids. V lost 6 bases and J lost 0, with 9 bases in between. The V gene's germline CDR1 is MNHEY and CDR2 SVGAGI. As DNA, the CDR3 is TGTGCCAGCAGAAAGGACAGCTCCTATAATTCACCCCTCCACTTT. As protein: CASRKDSSYNSPLHF.

This clone was recorded a few times. The CDR3 DNA follows: TGTGCCAGAAGCTTGGTCTTAGGGACAGGGACCACAGATACGCAGTATTTT. This codes for CARSLVLGTGTTDTQYF. The chain links TRBV5-3 to TRBJ2-3; 9 bases map to TRBD1. Being an ORF, TRBV5-3 has a function that is uncertain. With V trimmed by 0 bases and J by 2 bases, 7 bases remained unmatched. CDR3 length equals 17 residues.

The gene calls are TRBV5-1 and TRBJ2-1; D remains unclear. The CDR3 consists of 13 residues. CDR1 is SGHRS, CDR2 YFSETQ, per germline. Trimming stripped 3 bases from V and 7 bases from J, with 11 bases between. The CDR3 bases are TGCGCCAGCAGCTCACTGCTAGTGAATGAGCAGTTCTTC. This gives the protein CASSSLLVNEQFF.

The chain recombines TRBV2 with TRBJ2-2; 9 positions match TRBD2. Trimming took 3 bases from V and 7 from J; bases not matched to a gene: 6. The CDR3 sequence is 15 residues long. Germline-derived CDR1 and CDR2 are SNHLY and FYNNEI. The DNA of the CDR3 is TGTGCCAGCAGTGATATTGCGGGAGGGGTCGGGGAGCTGTTTTTT. Encoded protein: CASSDIAGGVGELFF.

Of note for this clone: This clone may be a read error of a much larger clone one base away. J is TRBJ1-6 and V is TRBV13; maybe TRBD1 (5 bases). The V gene lost 1 base and the J gene lost 7 bases, with 8 bases spanning the gap. This CDR3 comprises 14 residues. Per the germline V gene, CDR1 is PRHDT and CDR2 is FYEKMQ (reference sequence). CDR3 residues: CASSLVGGNSPLHF. The CDR3 DNA sequence: TGTGCCAGCAGCTTAGTGGGGGGGAATTCACCCCTCCACTTT.

The V gene is TRBV10-1, the J gene TRBJ2-7, with a possible D match to TRBD2 (5 bases). The CDR3 is 13 residues long. V was cut by 8 bases and J by 5 bases, with 16 bases left in between. Germline V gene sequence: CDR1 WNHNN, CDR2 SYGVQD (reference sequence). The CDR3 DNA reads TGCGCCAGCGTGGGATTTACGCGGGACGAGCAGTACTTC. This encodes CASVGFTRDEQYF.

The chain combines TRBV28 with TRBJ1-4; 8 nucleotides agree with TRBD1. With 0 bases clipped from V and 10 bases from J, the junction kept 7 bases outside the gene matches. This CDR3 spans 15 amino acids. Germline V CDR1 and CDR2: MDHEN, SYDVKM. CDR3 loop: CASSLWKDREGKLFF. CDR3 nucleotide sequence: TGTGCCAGCAGTTTATGGAAGGACAGGGAGGGAAAACTGTTTTTT.

This clone was detected a few times. The chain joins TRBV7-6 to TRBJ2-3, with 8 bases identical to TRBD2. The germline gives CDR1 SGHVS, CDR2 FNYEAQ. With V trimmed by 2 bases and J by 6 bases, 7 bases remained unmatched. The CDR3 extends over 15 amino acids. CDR3 sequence: CASSLKGTSADTQYF. As DNA, the CDR3 is TGTGCCAGCAGCTTAAAGGGGACTAGTGCCGATACGCAGTATTTT.

A few counts support this clone. This chain links TRBV6-2 or TRBV6-3 with TRBJ1-2; D may be TRBD1 (5 bases). Germline loops: CDR1 MNHEY, CDR2 SVGEGT. The CDR3 covers 15 residues. The V gene lost 3 bases and the J gene lost 7 bases, with 18 bases spanning the gap. The CDR3 region is CASSYGSGRKAGYTF. The CDR3 DNA reads as TGTGCCAGCAGTTATGGATCAGGGAGGAAGGCTGGCTACACCTTC.

This chain connects TRBV18 to TRBJ1-6; D not certain. Germline-derived CDR1 and CDR2 are KGHSH and LQKENI. The V gene lost 3 bases and the J gene lost 5 bases, with 11 bases spanning the gap. The CDR3 is 15 amino acids. In DNA form, the CDR3 reads TGTGCCAGCTCACCGGGTCGACACAATAATTCACCCCTCCACTTT. It codes for CASSPGRHNNSPLHF.

The gene calls are TRBV28 and TRBJ1-6; 9 positions agree with TRBD1. Germline V gene sequence: CDR1 MDHEN, CDR2 SYDVKM. Unmatched junction bases numbered 6, after V lost 2 bases and J lost 10 bases. The CDR3 totals 15 residues. This CDR3 reads CASSLVQGARSPLHF. The CDR3 DNA follows: TGTGCCAGCAGTTTAGTACAGGGGGCACGGTCACCCCTCCACTTT.

The chain employs TRBV19 and TRBJ2-7, with 10 bases that match TRBD1. The CDR3 consists of 16 residues. V shed 4 bases, J shed 2 bases, and the junction held 8 bases outside the gene matches. The germline V gene has CDR1 LNHDA and CDR2 SQIVND (reference sequence). This CDR3 is CASSNRWGQGTYEQYF. The CDR3 DNA follows: TGTGCCAGTAGTAACAGATGGGGACAGGGGACCTACGAGCAGTACTTC. Drawing the rest from reference TRBV19 and TRBJ2-7, the complete variable domain is DGGITQSPKYLFRKEGQNVTLSCEQNLNHDAMYWYRQDPGQGLRLIYYSQIVNDFQKGDIAEGYSVSREKKESFPLTVTSAQKNPTAFYLCASSNRWGQGTYEQYFGPGTRLTVT.

The rearrangement joins TRBV6-5 to TRBJ2-1; no definite D call. The CDR3 has 16 amino acids. V was cut by 0 bases and J by 1 base, with 10 bases left in between. Germline V gene lookup returns CDR1 MNHEY and CDR2 SVGAGI. The chain's CDR3 is CASSYSAGNSYNEQFF. CDR3 sequence (DNA): TGTGCCAGCAGTTACTCCGCCGGTAATTCCTACAATGAGCAGTTCTTC.